This note documents a single T cell receptor beta chain sequence. This record comes from a study of cytomegalovirus exposure and HLA in healthy donors. The PCR had 60 Vbeta and 13 Jbeta primers. Clones were read by immunoSEQ multiplex PCR, and TCRdb kept only the in-frame ones, dropping some. The table lists approximately 140,000 clones, roughly 80% of them singletons, with approximately 0.94% in the top ten. The length of the CDR3 is 16 residues. V lost 4 bases to trimming and J lost 2 bases; unmatched junction nucleotides: 8. CDR1 and CDR2 (germline): SGDLS, YYNGEE. The sample was PBMCs. This TCR was sampled from a woman aged 55-70 years in good health and CMV-seronegative. The chain joins TRBV9 to TRBJ2-5, with 10 bases identical to TRBD2. The CDR3 region is CASSPIGLADQETQYF. In nucleotides, the CDR3 is TGTGCCAGCAGCCCCATCGGACTAGCGGATCAAGAGACCCAGTACTTC.